Described below is a single T cell receptor beta chain sequence and its context. CDR1 MGHRA and CDR2 YSYEKL come from the germline V gene. The J segment lost 4 bases and the V segment lost 4 bases, leaving 8 bases of the junction unmatched. The CDR3 runs 15 residues. The table came from immunoSEQ multiplex PCR; TCRdb's copy has only in-frame clones and leaves some out. The table has 73,000 or so clones, 91% seen once. The data were taken from a study of T cell changes during pregnancy in multiple sclerosis. The receptor was isolated from a female donor with multiple sclerosis, enrolled in a pregnancy study. The J gene is TRBJ2-7, the V gene TRBV4-1, with 9 bases that match TRBD1. This specimen was peripheral blood, taken in the second trimester of pregnancy. The CDR3 sequence is CASSPPGTGTYEQYF. The CDR3 DNA sequence: TGCGCCAGCAGCCCACCGGGGACAGGGACATACGAGCAGTACTTC.